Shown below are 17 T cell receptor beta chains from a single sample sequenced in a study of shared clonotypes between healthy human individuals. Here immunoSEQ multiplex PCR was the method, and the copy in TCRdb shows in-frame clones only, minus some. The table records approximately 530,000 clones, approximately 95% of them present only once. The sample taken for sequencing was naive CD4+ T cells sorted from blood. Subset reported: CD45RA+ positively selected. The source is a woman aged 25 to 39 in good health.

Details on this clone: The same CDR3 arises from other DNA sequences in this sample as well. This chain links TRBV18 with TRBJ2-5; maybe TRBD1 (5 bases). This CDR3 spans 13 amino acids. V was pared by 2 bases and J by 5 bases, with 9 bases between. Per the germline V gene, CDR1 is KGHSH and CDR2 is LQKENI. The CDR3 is CASSPGAGETQYF. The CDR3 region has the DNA TGTGCCAGCTCACCAGGAGCAGGGGAGACCCAGTACTTC.

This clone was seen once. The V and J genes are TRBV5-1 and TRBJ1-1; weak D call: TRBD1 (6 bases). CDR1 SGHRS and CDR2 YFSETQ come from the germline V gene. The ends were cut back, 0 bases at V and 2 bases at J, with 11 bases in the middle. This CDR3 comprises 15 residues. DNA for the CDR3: TGCGCCAGCAGCTTGGAAGCAGGGGCAAACACTGAAGCTTTCTTT. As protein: CASSLEAGANTEAFF.

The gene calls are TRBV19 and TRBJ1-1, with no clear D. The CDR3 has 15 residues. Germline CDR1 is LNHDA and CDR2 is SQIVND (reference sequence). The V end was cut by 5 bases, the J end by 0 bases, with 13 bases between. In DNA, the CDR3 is TGTGCCAGTAGTCCGCGTGGCGCGATGAACACTGAAGCTTTCTTT. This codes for CASSPRGAMNTEAFF.

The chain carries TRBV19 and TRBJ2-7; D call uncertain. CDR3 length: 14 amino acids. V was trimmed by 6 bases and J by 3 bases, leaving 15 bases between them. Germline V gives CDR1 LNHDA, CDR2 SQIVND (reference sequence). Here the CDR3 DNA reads TGTGCCAGTAGCAACCAAAAGGGCGTCTACGAGCAGTACTTC. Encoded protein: CASSNQKGVYEQYF.

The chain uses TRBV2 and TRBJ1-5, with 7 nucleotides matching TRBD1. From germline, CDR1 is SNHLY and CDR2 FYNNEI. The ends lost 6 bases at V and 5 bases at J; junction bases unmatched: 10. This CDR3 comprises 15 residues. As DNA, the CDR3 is TGTGCCAGCAGAGACATTCCAGGGGGGTATCAGCCCCAGCATTTT. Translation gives CASRDIPGGYQPQHF.

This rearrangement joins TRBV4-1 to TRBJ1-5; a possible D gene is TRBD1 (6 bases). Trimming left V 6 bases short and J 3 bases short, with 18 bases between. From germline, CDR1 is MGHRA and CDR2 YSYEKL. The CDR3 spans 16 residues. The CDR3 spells CASRPSFRGVNQPQHF. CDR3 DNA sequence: TGCGCCAGCAGACCAAGTTTCAGGGGAGTCAATCAGCCCCAGCATTTT.

The CDR3 DNA reads as TGTGCCAGCAGCTTAACCCCGGGACCCAACACTGAAGCTTTCTTT. This encodes CASSLTPGPNTEAFF. This chain uses TRBV11-1 with TRBJ1-1; D is perhaps TRBD1 (5 bases). The V gene's germline CDR1 is SGHAT and CDR2 FQDESV (reference sequence). The CDR3 sequence is 15 residues long. V was shortened by 2 bases and J by 2 bases, with 12 bases between the two germline ends.

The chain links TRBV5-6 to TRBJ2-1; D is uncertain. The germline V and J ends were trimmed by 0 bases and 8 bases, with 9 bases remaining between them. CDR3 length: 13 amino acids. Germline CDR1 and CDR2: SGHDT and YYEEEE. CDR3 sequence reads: CASSLGQADEQFF. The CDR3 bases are TGTGCCAGCAGCTTGGGGCAAGCAGATGAGCAGTTCTTC.

The DNA for the CDR3 is TGTGCCAGCAGCCCTCGTAGGGTAAAGGGACTCCCCTACAATGAGCAGTTCTTC. This gives the protein CASSPRRVKGLPYNEQFF. V and J are TRBV11-2 and TRBJ2-1; tentatively, D is TRBD2 (6 bases). V shed 5 bases and J shed 2 bases, with 22 bases lying between them. Germline CDR1 reads SGHAT; CDR2 reads FQNNGV. The CDR3 runs to 18 residues.

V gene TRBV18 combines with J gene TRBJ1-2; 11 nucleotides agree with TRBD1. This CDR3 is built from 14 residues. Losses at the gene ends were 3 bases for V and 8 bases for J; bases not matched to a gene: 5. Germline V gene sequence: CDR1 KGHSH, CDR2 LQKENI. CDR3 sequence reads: CASSPADRGQGYTF. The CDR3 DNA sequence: TGTGCCAGCTCACCGGCGGACAGGGGGCAAGGCTACACCTTC.

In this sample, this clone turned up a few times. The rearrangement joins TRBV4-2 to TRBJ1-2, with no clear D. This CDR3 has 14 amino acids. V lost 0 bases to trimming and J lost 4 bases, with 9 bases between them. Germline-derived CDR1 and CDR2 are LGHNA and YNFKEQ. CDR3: CASSQDLEPYGYTF. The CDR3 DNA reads TGTGCCAGCAGCCAAGATCTAGAGCCCTATGGCTACACCTTC.

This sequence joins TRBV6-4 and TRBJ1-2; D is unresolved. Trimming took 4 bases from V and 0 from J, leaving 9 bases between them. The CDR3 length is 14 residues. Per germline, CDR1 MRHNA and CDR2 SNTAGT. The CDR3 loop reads CASSATRANYGYTF. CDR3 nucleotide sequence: TGTGCCAGCAGTGCGACAAGAGCTAACTATGGCTACACCTTC.

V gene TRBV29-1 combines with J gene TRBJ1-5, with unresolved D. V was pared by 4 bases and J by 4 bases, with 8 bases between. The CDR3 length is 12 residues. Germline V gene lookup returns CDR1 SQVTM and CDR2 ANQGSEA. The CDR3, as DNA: TGCAGCGTTGGAGGGAGGAATCAGCCCCAGCATTTT. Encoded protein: CSVGGRNQPQHF.

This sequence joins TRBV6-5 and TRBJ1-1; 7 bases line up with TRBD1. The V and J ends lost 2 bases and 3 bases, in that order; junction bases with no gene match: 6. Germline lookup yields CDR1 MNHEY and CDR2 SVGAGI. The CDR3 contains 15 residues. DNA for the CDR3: TGTGCCAGCAGTTACGAAGGTCAGGGGGACACTGAAGCTTTCTTT. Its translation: CASSYEGQGDTEAFF.

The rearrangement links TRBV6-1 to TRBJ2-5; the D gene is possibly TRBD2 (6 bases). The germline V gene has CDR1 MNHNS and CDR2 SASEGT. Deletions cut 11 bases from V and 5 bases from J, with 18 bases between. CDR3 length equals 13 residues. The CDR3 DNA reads TGTGCCGGCCGGGACTGGGGGAAGGAGACCCAGTACTTC. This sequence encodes CAGRDWGKETQYF.

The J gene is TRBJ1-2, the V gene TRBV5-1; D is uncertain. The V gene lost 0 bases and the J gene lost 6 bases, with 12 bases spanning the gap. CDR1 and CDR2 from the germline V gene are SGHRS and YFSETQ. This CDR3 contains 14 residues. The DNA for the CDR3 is TGCGCCAGCAGCTTGGACCGGACCGCTAATGGCTACACCTTC. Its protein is CASSLDRTANGYTF.

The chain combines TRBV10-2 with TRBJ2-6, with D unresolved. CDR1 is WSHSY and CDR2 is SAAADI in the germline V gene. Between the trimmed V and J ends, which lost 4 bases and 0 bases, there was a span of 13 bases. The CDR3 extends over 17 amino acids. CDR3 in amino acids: CASSGAASGSGANVLTF. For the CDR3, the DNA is TGCGCCAGCAGTGGGGCAGCTTCGGGCTCTGGGGCCAACGTCCTGACTTTC.